This T cell receptor (beta chain) is from a study of blood T cell repertoires in COVID-19. As for the study in general: The study drew acute and convalescent COVID-19 samples from the United States, Italy and Spain. PBMCs, B-cell-depleted T cells, or T cells provided the cDNA or gDNA that made up the material.

The V end lost 3 bases, the J end lost 7 bases, and 10 bases lay between the germline ends. Germline loops: CDR1 KGHSH, CDR2 LQKENI. There are 14 residues in the CDR3. Authors' processing steps: Reference gene primer amplification in the assay estimated nucleated cell counts. Method: immunoSEQ multiplex PCR; TCRdb's copy keeps in-frame clones and lacks some. V and J calls and clone size follow that table, whereas D and trimming were derived from the DNA. Altogether 150,000 to 200,000 clones are present, roughly four fifths being singletons, with the ten largest covering 5.5% to 7.5%. This clone was found a few times.

The sample taken for sequencing was peripheral blood. The J gene is TRBJ1-6, the V gene TRBV18, with D perhaps TRBD1 (5 bases). The TCR originated in a woman in her 40s with acute or convalescent COVID-19. CDR3 residues: CASSPTATNSPLHF. CDR3 nucleotides: TGTGCCAGCTCACCGACAGCCACCAATTCACCCCTCCACTTT. Full variable domain (outside the CDR3, taken from reference TRBV18 and TRBJ1-6): NAGVMQNPRHLVRRRGQEARLRCSPMKGHSHVYWYRQLPEEGLKFMVYLQKENIIDESGMPKERFSAEFPKEGPSILRIQQVVRGDSAAYFCASSPTATNSPLHFGNGTRLTVT.